These 32 T cell receptor beta chains originate from one sample sequenced in a study of T-cell reconstitution after alpha-beta-depleted transplantation in children listed by TCRdb under 2016. The sample's treatment or condition, from its label and the paper: allogeneic hematopoietic cell transplantation with graft depleted of TCRalphabeta T cells and CD19 B cells. The library was made by PCR. Sequencing was performed on an Illumina HiSeq 2500. TCR libraries were prepared with molecular barcoding, using unique molecular identifiers to normalize TCRbeta repertoire quantification. TCRdb handled the public reads itself, with Q25 trimming in fastp and clone calling in MiXCR, and kept productive beta chains. CDR3 protein sequences are deduplicated, and each keeps its most common genes and DNA. This sample has about 590,000 distinct CDR3 sequences in its table, and about an eighth of those were observed once. Roughly 2.3% of the sample is in the top ten clones.

Source: PBMCs, mostly from graft donor cells, taken 360 days after TCRalphabeta/CD19-depleted stem cell transplant. All receptors come from a male patient younger than 18 who had a stem cell transplant for acute myeloid leukemia, so the T cells may come from the graft donor.

The chain combines TRBV5-1 with TRBJ2-2; TRBD2 is a possible D gene (6 bases). V was cut by 2 bases and J by 3 bases, with 14 bases left in between. This CDR3 is built from 16 residues. Germline CDR1 and CDR2: SGHRS and YFSETQ. CDR3 bases: TGCGCCAGCAGCTTACTCGGGAGAAGGGACACCGGGGAGCTGTTTTTT. Residues: CASSLLGRRDTGELFF.

This clonotype was seen repeatedly, ten times or more. V is TRBV13 and J is TRBJ2-1; D gene ambiguous. This CDR3 comprises 12 residues. The germline V gene encodes CDR1 PRHDT and CDR2 FYEKMQ (reference sequence). With 6 bases removed from V and 1 base from J, the gap between germline ends came to 4 bases. This CDR3 is CASSHSYNEQFF. The CDR3 DNA follows: TGTGCCAGCAGTCATTCCTACAATGAGCAGTTCTTC.

The gene calls are TRBV7-8 and TRBJ2-7; the match to TRBD1 covers 7 bases. The trim removed 3 bases at V and 2 bases at J, leaving 4 bases unmatched. CDR1 and CDR2 (germline): SGHVS, FQNEAQ. The CDR3 sequence is 14 residues long. The CDR3 loop reads CASSFRDSPYEQYF. The DNA of the CDR3 is TGTGCCAGCAGCTTCCGGGACAGCCCCTACGAGCAGTACTTC.

The chain joins TRBV12-3 or TRBV12-4 to TRBJ2-7; D ambiguous. This CDR3 has 16 residues. The V and J ends lost 3 bases and 0 bases respectively, with 15 bases between them. CDR3 nucleotides: TGTGCCAGCAGTTTCCCCGCGCCATCCAGCTCCTACGAGCAGTACTTC. As protein: CASSFPAPSSSYEQYF.

The genes are TRBV4-3 and TRBJ2-5; 8 bases map to TRBD2. Trimming took 2 bases from V and 4 from J; bases not matched to a gene: 12. The CDR3 covers 17 residues. Per the germline V gene, CDR1 is LGHNA and CDR2 is YSLEER. The CDR3 protein is CASSQLGRALIGETQYF. In nucleotides, the CDR3 is TGCGCCAGCAGCCAACTCGGGAGGGCCCTCATAGGAGAGACCCAGTACTTC.

The chain joins TRBV5-1 to TRBJ1-2; 12 nucleotides line up with TRBD1. Germline CDR1 SGHRS, CDR2 YFSETQ. Germline trimming cut 2 bases from V and 6 bases from J; bases unmatched to any gene: 8. The CDR3 loop spans 16 amino acids. CDR3 in amino acids: CASSFVPGQGADGYTF. CDR3 bases: TGCGCCAGCAGCTTTGTCCCGGGACAGGGGGCGGATGGCTACACCTTC.

Many counts were recorded for this clonotype. The chain uses TRBV5-6 and TRBJ1-2; D possibly corresponds to TRBD1 (6 bases). The germline V gene encodes CDR1 SGHDT and CDR2 YYEEEE. V was clipped by 0 bases and J by 8 bases, with 14 bases between them. CDR3 length: 14 amino acids. The CDR3 sequence: CASSLAQGRSGYTF. The CDR3 DNA follows: TGTGCCAGCAGCTTGGCCCAGGGGCGGAGCGGCTACACCTTC.

The sample holds a few counts of this clonotype. This chain connects TRBV5-1 to TRBJ2-5, with 7 bases that match TRBD2. The CDR3 sequence is 18 residues long. V gave up 0 bases and J gave up 4 bases; unmatched junction bases: 15. Germline V gives CDR1 SGHRS, CDR2 YFSETQ. CDR3 residues: CASSLAWGGSAMGETQYF. The CDR3 DNA sequence: TGCGCCAGCAGCTTGGCATGGGGCGGGAGTGCGATGGGAGAGACCCAGTACTTC.

The V gene is TRBV11-2, the J gene TRBJ1-2; a weak D match, TRBD1 (6 bases). CDR3 length: 14 amino acids. Germline V lookup: CDR1 SGHAT, CDR2 FQNNGV. V lost 5 bases and J lost 5, with 15 bases in between. CDR3 DNA: TGTGCCAGCAGCCTACGGACGGACAGTTATGGCTACACCTTC. It is translated as CASSLRTDSYGYTF.

In this sample, this clonotype turned up many times. This chain links TRBV7-9 with TRBJ2-7; no clear D. Trimming pared 4 bases from V and 0 bases from J, leaving 10 bases between. This CDR3 region has 14 residues. Germline V gene lookup returns CDR1 SEHNR and CDR2 FQNEAQ (reference sequence). CDR3 coding DNA: TGTGCCAGCAGCTACGACGGAATCTCCTACGAGCAGTACTTC. Amino acid sequence: CASSYDGISYEQYF.

This chain links TRBV6-2 or TRBV6-3 with TRBJ2-3; 10 bases agree with TRBD2. Per the germline V gene, CDR1 is MNHEY and CDR2 is SVGEGT. The V segment lost 2 bases and the J segment 2 bases; nucleotides outside the gene matches: 16. This CDR3 region has 20 residues. The CDR3: CASSYRRVPSGSYPTDTQYF. As DNA, the CDR3 is TGTGCCAGCAGTTACCGAAGGGTGCCTAGCGGGAGCTACCCCACAGATACGCAGTATTTT.

J is TRBJ2-7 and V is TRBV21-1; the table names TRBD2, a call not compared with the DNA. TRBV21-1 is a pseudogene segment. This CDR3 is 14 amino acids long. The CDR3 DNA follows: TGTGCCAGCAGCCTCCTAGCGGAAGCCTACGAGCAGTACTTC. This translates into CASSLLAEAYEQYF.

This clonotype was seen a handful of times. The chain combines TRBV4-2 with TRBJ2-7, with a tentative D call TRBD2 (6 bases). The germline gives CDR1 LGHNA, CDR2 YNFKEQ. The V end lost 1 base, the J end lost 3 bases, and 13 bases lay between the germline ends. The CDR3 contains 15 residues. The CDR3: CASSQGGGIHYEQYF. For the CDR3, the DNA is TGTGCCAGCAGCCAAGGTGGCGGGATCCACTACGAGCAGTACTTC.

This rearrangement joins TRBV28 to TRBJ1-2, with a possible D match to TRBD1 (5 bases). The CDR3 length is 15 residues. CDR1 and CDR2 (germline): MDHEN, SYDVKM. Trimming left V 2 bases short and J 3 bases short, with 13 bases between. The CDR3 sequence: CASSLRGRTDYGYTF. The CDR3 region has the DNA TGTGCCAGCAGTTTAAGGGGCAGGACGGACTATGGCTACACCTTC.

This clonotype was found many times. This chain's CDR3 is CASSAHASGRSYEQYF. The CDR3 DNA is TGTGCCAGCAGCGCCCACGCTAGCGGGAGGTCCTACGAGCAGTACTTC. The chain uses TRBV9 and TRBJ2-7; 11 bases line up with TRBD2. The CDR3 has 16 residues. Germline trimming cut 3 bases from V and 1 base from J; bases unmatched to any gene: 6. The germline gives CDR1 SGDLS, CDR2 YYNGEE.

The chain combines TRBV20-1 with TRBJ2-7, with 8 positions matching TRBD2. In germline, CDR1 is DFQATT, CDR2 SNEGSKA (reference sequence). This CDR3 region has 15 residues. After removal of 1 base from V and 3 bases from J, the junction contained 8 bases not matched to a gene. CDR3 coding DNA: TGCAGTGCTAGAGTCGCGAGCGGGAGATTCTACGAGCAGTACTTC. The encoded protein is CSARVASGRFYEQYF.

This clonotype was found a few times. The V gene is TRBV20-1, the J gene TRBJ2-1; 8 bases are shared with TRBD2. This CDR3 contains 14 residues. Germline lookup yields CDR1 DFQATT and CDR2 SNEGSKA (reference sequence). V lost 5 bases and J lost 2; bases outside the gene matches: 5. CDR3 in DNA: TGCAGTGCTCCTCAAGCGGGAGCCTACAATGAGCAGTTCTTC. This sequence encodes CSAPQAGAYNEQFF.

V usage is TRBV28 and J usage is TRBJ2-5; TRBD1 or TRBD2 may be the D gene (6 bases each). Deletions cut 6 bases from V and 3 bases from J, with 29 bases between. The CDR3 loop spans 19 amino acids. The germline gives CDR1 MDHEN, CDR2 SYDVKM. The CDR3 is CASSRLRGSQGPTEETQYF. The DNA for the CDR3 is TGTGCCAGCAGCCGATTACGGGGGTCTCAGGGGCCGACTGAAGAGACCCAGTACTTC.

The sample holds a few counts of this clonotype. The rearrangement links TRBV5-1 to TRBJ2-6; no definite D call. The CDR3 is made up of 15 amino acids. Germline CDR1 SGHRS, CDR2 YFSETQ. Trimming shortened V by 0 bases and J by 3 bases, and 7 bases separated the two germline ends. CDR3 in amino acids: CASSLVGVGANVLTF. CDR3 DNA sequence: TGCGCCAGCAGCTTGGTGGGTGTTGGGGCCAACGTCCTGACTTTC.

The chain carries TRBV6-1 and TRBJ2-7; TRBD2 is a possible D gene (6 bases). The V end lost 5 bases, the J end lost 2 bases, and 10 bases lay between the germline ends. The CDR3 is made up of 13 amino acids. The V gene's germline CDR1 is MNHNS and CDR2 SASEGT. DNA of the CDR3: TGTGCCAGCAGTCAACTAGCCCCCTACGAGCAGTACTTC. Translation: CASSQLAPYEQYF.

This clonotype has just a few counts. This chain joins TRBV20-1 and TRBJ2-1, with 8 bases identical to TRBD2. Losses at the gene ends were 6 bases for V and 0 bases for J; bases not matched to a gene: 16. The V gene's germline CDR1 is DFQATT and CDR2 SNEGSKA (reference sequence). This CDR3 comprises 18 residues. The CDR3 DNA is TGCAGTGCCCTAGTCTCTGGACTAGCCCAAAGCTCCTACAATGAGCAGTTCTTC. Protein product: CSALVSGLAQSSYNEQFF.

This clonotype was counted a few times. The genes are TRBV6-5 and TRBJ2-2, with D unresolved. Per germline, CDR1 MNHEY and CDR2 SVGAGI. V shed 2 bases and J shed 3 bases, with 10 bases lying between them. CDR3 length equals 15 residues. This CDR3 is CASSYGPRYTGELFF. CDR3 nucleotide sequence: TGTGCCAGCAGTTACGGCCCTCGTTACACCGGGGAGCTGTTTTTT.

This clonotype was counted only a few times. V gene TRBV29-1 combines with J gene TRBJ2-7, with D possibly being TRBD1 (6 bases). Trimming shortened V by 5 bases and J by 1 base, and 9 bases separated the two germline ends. This CDR3 spans 12 amino acids. Germline CDR1 and CDR2: SQVTM and ANQGSEA. The CDR3 region is CSVQGGSYEQYF. The DNA of the CDR3 is TGCAGCGTTCAAGGGGGTTCCTACGAGCAGTACTTC.

This rearrangement joins TRBV6-2 or TRBV6-3 to TRBJ2-3; D possibly matches TRBD1 or TRBD2 (5 bases each). CDR1 MNHEY and CDR2 SVGEGT come from the germline V gene. CDR3 length: 15 amino acids. Trimming pared 5 bases from V and 2 bases from J, leaving 14 bases between. Here the CDR3 reads CASSRGEYDTDTQYF. The CDR3 bases are TGTGCCAGCAGTCGAGGGGAATACGACACAGATACGCAGTATTTT.

Remarks on this clonotype: This CDR3 fails to terminate in the conserved phenylalanine or tryptophan, so it likely reflects a read error. The chain uses TRBV20-1 and TRBJ1-1, with TRBD1 identical over 7 bases. The CDR3 extends over 13 amino acids. Germline-derived CDR1 and CDR2 are DFQATT and SNEGSKA (reference sequence). Losses at the gene ends were 6 bases for V and 1 base for J; bases not matched to a gene: 5. The CDR3 spells CSADRDRNTEAFS. CDR3 nucleotides: TGCAGTGCAGATCGGGACAGGAACACTGAAGCTTTCTCT.

This clonotype was counted many times. V and J are TRBV11-2 and TRBJ2-2, with D possibly TRBD2 on 6 matching bases. Trimming shortened V by 1 base and J by 4 bases, and 10 bases separated the two germline ends. Germline assignment: CDR1 SGHAT and CDR2 FQNNGV. This CDR3 is 15 amino acids long. CDR3 amino acids: CASSLGASVTGELFF. CDR3 in DNA: TGTGCCAGCAGCTTAGGGGCTAGCGTCACCGGGGAGCTGTTTTTT.

This clonotype was seen at least ten times. The rearrangement links TRBV29-1 to TRBJ2-3; 7 positions agree with TRBD1. V lost 1 base, J lost 4 bases, and 5 bases stayed unmatched. Per germline, CDR1 SQVTM and CDR2 ANQGSEA. There are 14 residues in the CDR3. As DNA, the CDR3 is TGCAGCGTTGAAGGTGTAGGGGGCGCAGATACGCAGTATTTT. It encodes CSVEGVGGADTQYF.

This clonotype showed up just a few times. The CDR3 spells CASSNAGEAKNIQYF. The CDR3 coding sequence is TGTGCCAGTAGTAATGCAGGGGAAGCCAAAAACATTCAGTACTTC. V usage is TRBV19 and J usage is TRBJ2-4; perhaps TRBD1 as D (6 bases). The CDR3 is 15 amino acids. Germline V CDR1 and CDR2: LNHDA, SQIVND (reference sequence). Trimming took off 4 bases at V and 0 bases at J, with 10 bases between the two ends.

The genes are TRBV11-1 and TRBJ2-7, with TRBD2 matching over 8 bases. J was trimmed by 6 bases and V by 5 bases; bases with no gene match: 12. The CDR3 extends over 15 amino acids. The germline gives CDR1 SGHAT, CDR2 FQDESV (reference sequence). CDR3 nucleotide sequence: TGTGCCAGCAGCCCCGCGAATAGCGGGATTCTCGAGCAGTACTTC. This codes for CASSPANSGILEQYF.

This clonotype came up a few times. This rearrangement joins TRBV25-1 to TRBJ2-7; perhaps TRBD2 as D (6 bases). Germline values: CDR1 MGHDK, CDR2 SYGVNS. V was pared by 6 bases and J by 6 bases, with 21 bases between. The CDR3 runs 15 residues. The CDR3 sequence is CASRKPREEGGEQYF. CDR3 sequence (DNA): TGTGCCAGCAGGAAACCTCGGGAAGAGGGAGGCGAGCAGTACTTC.

This clonotype was seen more than once but under ten times. This rearrangement joins TRBV28 to TRBJ2-7; D call uncertain. V lost 3 bases, J lost 3 bases, and 15 bases lay in between. Per germline, CDR1 MDHEN and CDR2 SYDVKM. The CDR3 sequence is 15 residues long. CDR3 DNA: TGTGCCAGCAGTTTTGTCGGTTCGACTCTCTACGAGCAGTACTTC. The encoded protein is CASSFVGSTLYEQYF.

This clonotype has ten or more counts. The chain carries TRBV5-6 and TRBJ2-1; D is unresolved. V was shortened by 2 bases and J by 3 bases, with 9 bases between the two germline ends. CDR1 SGHDT and CDR2 YYEEEE come from the germline V gene. The length of the CDR3 is 14 residues. CDR3 nucleotides: TGTGCCAGCAGCTTACCGAATTTCTACAATGAGCAGTTCTTC. It codes for CASSLPNFYNEQFF. The full variable domain, completed using reference TRBV5-6 and TRBJ2-1, is DAGVTQSPTHLIKTRGQQVTLRCSPKSGHDTVSWYQQALGQGPQFIFQYYEEEERQRGNFPDRFSGHQFPNYSSELNVNALLLGDSALYLCASSLPNFYNEQFFGPGTRLTVL.